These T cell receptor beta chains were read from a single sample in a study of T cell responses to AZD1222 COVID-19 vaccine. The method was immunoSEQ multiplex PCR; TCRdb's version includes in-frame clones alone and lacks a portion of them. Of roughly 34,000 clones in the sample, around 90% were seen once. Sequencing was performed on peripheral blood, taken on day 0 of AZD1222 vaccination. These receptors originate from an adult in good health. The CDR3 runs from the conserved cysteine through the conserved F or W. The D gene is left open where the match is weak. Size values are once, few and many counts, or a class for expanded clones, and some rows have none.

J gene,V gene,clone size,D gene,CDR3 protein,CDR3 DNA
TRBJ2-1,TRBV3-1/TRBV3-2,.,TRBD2,CASSQFKWASGDNEQFF,TGTGCCAGCAGCCAATTTAAGTGGGCTAGCGGGGATAATGAGCAGTTCTTC
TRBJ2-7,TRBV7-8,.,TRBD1,CASSFIKSRDRVLEQYF,TGTGCCAGCAGCTTCATAAAATCACGGGACAGGGTACTCGAGCAGTACTTC
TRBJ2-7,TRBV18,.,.,CASSPGGSYEQYF,TGTGCCAGCTCACCAGGGGGCTCCTACGAGCAGTACTTC
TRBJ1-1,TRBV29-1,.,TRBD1,CSVATGTTEAFF,TGCAGCGTCGCGACAGGGACCACTGAAGCTTTCTTT
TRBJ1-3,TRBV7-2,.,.,CASSLAGYSGNTIYF,TGTGCCAGCAGCTTGGCGGGGTACTCTGGAAACACCATATATTTT
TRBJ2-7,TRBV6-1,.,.,CASSEDREQYF,TGTGCCAGCAGTGAAGACAGAGAGCAGTACTTC
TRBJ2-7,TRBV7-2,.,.,CASSTGLRRSYEQYF,TGTGCCAGCAGCACGGGACTTCGCCGCTCCTACGAGCAGTACTTC
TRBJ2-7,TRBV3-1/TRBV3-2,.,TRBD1,CASSQAGQGIYEQYF,TGTGCCAGCAGCCAAGCAGGACAGGGGATCTACGAGCAGTACTTC
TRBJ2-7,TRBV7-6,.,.,CASSSQGRGPYEQYF,TGTGCCAGCAGCTCACAGGGGAGGGGGCCCTACGAGCAGTACTTC
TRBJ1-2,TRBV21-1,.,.,CASSPQAEIQENYGYTF,TGTGCCAGCAGCCCACAGGCGGAGATACAGGAGAACTATGGCTACACCTTC
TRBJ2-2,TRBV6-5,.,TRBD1,CASSRRDRNTGELFF,TGTGCCAGCAGCCGTCGGGACAGAAACACCGGGGAGCTGTTTTTT
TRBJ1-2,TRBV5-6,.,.,CASSPGANYGYTF,TGTGCCAGCAGCCCCGGAGCTAACTATGGCTACACCTTC
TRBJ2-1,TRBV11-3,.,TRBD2,CASSLAAGDLNEQFF,TGTGCCAGCAGCTTAGCCGCGGGAGACCTCAATGAGCAGTTCTTC
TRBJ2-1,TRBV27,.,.,CASSPKVGNEQFF,TGTGCCAGCAGTCCCAAAGTGGGCAATGAGCAGTTCTTC
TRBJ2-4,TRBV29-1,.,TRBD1,CSVELQGYDIQYF,TGCAGCGTTGAACTACAGGGGTATGACATTCAGTACTTC
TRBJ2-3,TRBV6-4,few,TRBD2,CASSRTSGGTDTQYF,TGTGCCAGCAGCCGGACTAGCGGGGGCACAGATACGCAGTATTTT
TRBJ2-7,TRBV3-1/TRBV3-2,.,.,CASSRERSEQYF,TGTGCCAGCAGCCGAGAGCGCTCCGAGCAGTACTTC
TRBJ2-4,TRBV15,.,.,CATSRARLSGNIQYF,TGTGCCACCAGCAGAGCCAGGCTGTCAGGAAACATTCAGTACTTC
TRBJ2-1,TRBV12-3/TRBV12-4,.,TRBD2,CASRWGGYNEQFF,TGTGCCAGCCGTTGGGGGGGATACAATGAGCAGTTCTTC
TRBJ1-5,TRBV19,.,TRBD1,CASSPPMGQGGGQPQHF,TGTGCCAGTAGCCCCCCCATGGGACAGGGCGGCGGTCAGCCCCAGCATTTT
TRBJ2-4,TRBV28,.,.,CASSLWAGAKNIQYF,TGTGCCAGCAGTTTATGGGCGGGGGCCAAAAACATTCAGTACTTC
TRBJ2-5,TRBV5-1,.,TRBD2,CASSLGLAGVEETQYF,TGCGCCAGCAGCTTGGGGCTAGCGGGAGTAGAAGAGACCCAGTACTTC
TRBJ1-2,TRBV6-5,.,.,CASTKGGSNYGYTF,TGTGCCAGCACCAAGGGGGGGTCTAACTATGGCTACACCTTC
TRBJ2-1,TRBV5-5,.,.,CASRYRQVEENEQFF,TGTGCCAGCAGATACCGACAGGTCGAAGAGAATGAGCAGTTCTTC
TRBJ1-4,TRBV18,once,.,CASSVTTREKLFF,TGTGCCAGCTCAGTTACGACGAGGGAAAAACTGTTTTTT
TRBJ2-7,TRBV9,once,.,CASSAPLSYEQYF,TGTGCCAGCAGCGCCCCCCTGTCCTACGAGCAGTACTTC
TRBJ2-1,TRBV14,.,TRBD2,CASSHYPGPSGGKYNEQFF,TGTGCCAGCAGCCATTATCCTGGCCCTAGCGGGGGGAAATACAATGAGCAGTTCTTC
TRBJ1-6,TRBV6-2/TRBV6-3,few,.,CASSWAPGSSPLHF,TGTGCCAGCAGTTGGGCCCCAGGATCCTCACCCCTCCACTTT
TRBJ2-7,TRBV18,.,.,CASSPQGAYEQYF,TGTGCCAGCTCACCCCAGGGTGCCTACGAGCAGTACTTC
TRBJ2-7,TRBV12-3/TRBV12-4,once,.,CASSRRNLGEQYF,TGTGCCAGCAGTCGTCGGAATCTAGGCGAGCAGTACTTC
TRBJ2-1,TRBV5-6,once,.,CASTPSPGATSNEQFF,TGTGCCAGCACCCCATCCCCGGGGGCGACTAGCAATGAGCAGTTCTTC
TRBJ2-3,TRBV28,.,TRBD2,CASSFLGLAGGTDTQYF,TGTGCCAGCAGTTTCCTGGGACTAGCGGGAGGGACAGATACGCAGTATTTT
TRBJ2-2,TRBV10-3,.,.,CATTRDGGNTGELFF,TGTGCCACCACCCGCGACGGGGGGAACACCGGGGAGCTGTTTTTT
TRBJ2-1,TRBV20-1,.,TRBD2,CSASSGALYNEQFF,TGCAGTGCAAGTAGCGGGGCACTCTACAATGAGCAGTTCTTC
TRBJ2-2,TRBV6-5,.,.,CASSYGPTGELFF,TGTGCCAGCAGTTACGGTCCCACCGGGGAGCTGTTTTTT
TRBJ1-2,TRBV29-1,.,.,CSAETTGLGYTF,TGCAGCGCCGAAACAACAGGTCTCGGCTACACCTTC
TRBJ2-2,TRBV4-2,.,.,CASSQVLESNTGELFF,TGTGCCAGCAGCCAAGTGCTAGAATCGAACACCGGGGAGCTGTTTTTT
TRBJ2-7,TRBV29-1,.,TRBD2,CSVEDRASGNGEQYF,TGCAGCGTTGAAGATCGAGCTAGCGGGAATGGCGAGCAGTACTTC
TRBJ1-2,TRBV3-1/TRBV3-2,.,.,CASSQSPGQGGRDGYTF,TGTGCCAGCAGCCAATCCCCGGGGCAGGGCGGTAGGGATGGCTACACCTTC
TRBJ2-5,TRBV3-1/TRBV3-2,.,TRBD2,CASSQDRASGTQETQYF,TGTGCCAGCAGCCAAGATCGGGCTAGCGGGACCCAAGAGACCCAGTACTTC
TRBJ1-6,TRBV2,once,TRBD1,CASRGQGAQSPLHF,TGTGCCTCCCGGGGACAGGGGGCGCAATCACCCCTCCACTTT
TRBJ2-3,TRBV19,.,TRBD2,CASSPPQSGGGTDTQYF,TGTGCCAGTAGTCCGCCCCAGAGCGGGGGGGGCACAGATACGCAGTATTTT
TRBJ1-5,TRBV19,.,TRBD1,CASSIGTGGNQPQHF,TGTGCCAGTAGTATCGGGACAGGGGGGAATCAGCCCCAGCATTTT
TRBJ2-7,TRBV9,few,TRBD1,CASSLGQAYAEQYF,TGTGCCAGCAGCCTGGGACAGGCATACGCCGAGCAGTACTTC
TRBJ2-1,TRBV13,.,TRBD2,CASSLGGAPGRAGEQFF,TGTGCCAGCAGCTTAGGGGGGGCTCCCGGGAGGGCCGGTGAGCAGTTCTTC
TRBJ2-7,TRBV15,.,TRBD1,CATSRGGGAYEQYF,TGTGCCACCAGCAGAGGAGGGGGCGCTTACGAGCAGTACTTC
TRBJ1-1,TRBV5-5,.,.,CASSLGVFRAKNTEAFF,TGTGCCAGCAGCTTGGGAGTGTTTAGGGCAAAGAACACTGAAGCTTTCTTT
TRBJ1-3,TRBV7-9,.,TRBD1,CASSSGQGFDTIYF,TGTGCCAGCAGCTCCGGACAGGGATTCGACACCATATATTTT
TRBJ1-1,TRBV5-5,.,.,CASRDGRDPNTEAFF,TGTGCCAGCAGAGATGGACGGGACCCGAACACTGAAGCTTTCTTT
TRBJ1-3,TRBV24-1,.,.,CATAGNTIYF,TGTGCCACCGCAGGAAACACCATATATTTT
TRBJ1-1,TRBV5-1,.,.,CASSPGLYEAFF,TGCGCCAGCAGCCCGGGACTATATGAAGCTTTCTTT
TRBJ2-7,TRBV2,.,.,CASSGQSDEQYF,TGTGCCAGCAGTGGGCAGTCAGACGAGCAGTACTTC
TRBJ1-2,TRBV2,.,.,CASSSQILGNYGYTF,TGTGCCAGCAGTTCCCAGATACTAGGGAACTATGGCTACACCTTC
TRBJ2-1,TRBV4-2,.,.,CASSPELTYNEQFF,TGTGCCAGCAGCCCAGAATTAACCTACAATGAGCAGTTCTTC
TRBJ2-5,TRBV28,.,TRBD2,CASSSGASGRETQYF,TGTGCCAGCAGCTCGGGGGCTAGCGGGAGGGAGACCCAGTACTTC